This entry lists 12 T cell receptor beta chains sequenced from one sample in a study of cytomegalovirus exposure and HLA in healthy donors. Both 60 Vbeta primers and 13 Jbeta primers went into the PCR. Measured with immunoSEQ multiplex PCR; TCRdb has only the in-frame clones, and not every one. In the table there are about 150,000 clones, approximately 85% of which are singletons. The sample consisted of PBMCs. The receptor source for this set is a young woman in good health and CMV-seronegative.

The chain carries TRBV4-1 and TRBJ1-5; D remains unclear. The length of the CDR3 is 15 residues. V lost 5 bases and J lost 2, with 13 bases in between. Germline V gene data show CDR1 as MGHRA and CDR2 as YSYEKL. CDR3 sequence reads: CASSRSNLGNQPQHF. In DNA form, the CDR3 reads TGCGCCAGCAGCAGGAGTAATTTGGGCAATCAGCCCCAGCATTTT.

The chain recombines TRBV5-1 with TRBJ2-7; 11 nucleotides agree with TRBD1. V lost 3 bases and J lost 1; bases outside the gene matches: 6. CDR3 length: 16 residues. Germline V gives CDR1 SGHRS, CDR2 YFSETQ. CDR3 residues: CASSSIRDRGSYEQYF. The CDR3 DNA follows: TGCGCCAGCAGCTCAATCCGGGACAGGGGGTCCTACGAGCAGTACTTC.

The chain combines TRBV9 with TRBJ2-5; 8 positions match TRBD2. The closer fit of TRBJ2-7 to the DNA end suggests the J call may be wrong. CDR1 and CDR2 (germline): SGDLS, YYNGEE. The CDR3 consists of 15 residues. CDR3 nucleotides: TGTGCCAGCAGCCGAACCGGGACTAGCTCCTACGAGCAGTACTTC. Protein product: CASSRTGTSSYEQYF.

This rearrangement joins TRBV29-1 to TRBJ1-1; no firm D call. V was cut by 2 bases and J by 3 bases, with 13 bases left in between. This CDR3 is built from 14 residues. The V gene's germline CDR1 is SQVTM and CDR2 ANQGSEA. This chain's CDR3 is CSVELKTGYTEAFF. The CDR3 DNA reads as TGCAGCGTTGAACTTAAGACGGGGTACACTGAAGCTTTCTTT.

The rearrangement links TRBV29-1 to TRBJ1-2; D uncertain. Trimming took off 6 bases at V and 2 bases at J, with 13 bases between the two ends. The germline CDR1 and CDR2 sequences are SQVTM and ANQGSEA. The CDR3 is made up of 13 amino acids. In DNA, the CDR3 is TGCAGCGTGGGGAGTGTGGGCAACTATGGCTACACCTTC. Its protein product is CSVGSVGNYGYTF.

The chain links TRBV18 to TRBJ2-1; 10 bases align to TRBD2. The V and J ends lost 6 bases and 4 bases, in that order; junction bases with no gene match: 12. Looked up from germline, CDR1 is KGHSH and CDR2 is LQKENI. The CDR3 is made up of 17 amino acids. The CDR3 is CASSPYSLAGYYNEQFF. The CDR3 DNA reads TGTGCCAGCTCCCCTTACTCACTAGCGGGGTATTACAATGAGCAGTTCTTC.

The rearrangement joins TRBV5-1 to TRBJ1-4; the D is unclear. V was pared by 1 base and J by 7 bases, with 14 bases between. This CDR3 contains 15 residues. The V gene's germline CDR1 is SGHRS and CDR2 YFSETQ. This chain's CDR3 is CASSLSRSSAEKLFF. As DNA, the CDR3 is TGCGCCAGCAGCTTGTCTCGGAGTTCCGCTGAAAAACTGTTTTTT. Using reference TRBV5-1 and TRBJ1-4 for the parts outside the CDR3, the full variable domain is KAGVTQTPRYLIKTRGQQVTLSCSPISGHRSVSWYQQTPGQGLQFLFEYFSETQRNKGNFPGRFSGRQFSNSRSEMNVSTLELGDSALYLCASSLSRSSAEKLFFGSGTQLSVL.

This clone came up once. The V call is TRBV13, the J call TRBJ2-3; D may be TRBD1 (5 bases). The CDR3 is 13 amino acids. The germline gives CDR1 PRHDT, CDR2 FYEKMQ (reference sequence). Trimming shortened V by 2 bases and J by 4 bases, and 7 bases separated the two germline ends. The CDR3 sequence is CASSLLGADTQYF. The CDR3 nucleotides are TGTGCCAGCAGCTTATTAGGGGCAGATACGCAGTATTTT.

CDR3 in amino acids: CASSPLRGINTEAFF. CDR3 nucleotides: TGTGCCAGCTCACCACTTCGGGGTATCAACACTGAAGCTTTCTTT. The chain carries TRBV18 and TRBJ1-1; no reliable D call. The V and J ends lost 1 base and 2 bases respectively, with 11 bases between them. The length of the CDR3 is 15 residues. Germline loops: CDR1 KGHSH, CDR2 LQKENI.

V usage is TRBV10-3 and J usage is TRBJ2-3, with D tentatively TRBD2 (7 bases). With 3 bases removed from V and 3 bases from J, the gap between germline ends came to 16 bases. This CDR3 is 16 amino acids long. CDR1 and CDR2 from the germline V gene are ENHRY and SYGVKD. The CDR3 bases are TGTGCCATCAGTGAAAGGAGAGGGGGGGAAACAGATACGCAGTATTTT. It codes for CAISERRGGETDTQYF.

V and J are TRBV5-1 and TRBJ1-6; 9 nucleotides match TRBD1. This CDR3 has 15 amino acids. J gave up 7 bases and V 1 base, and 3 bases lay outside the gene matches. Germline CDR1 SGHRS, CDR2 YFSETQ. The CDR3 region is CASSLPGTGNSPLHF. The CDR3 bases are TGCGCCAGCAGCTTGCCCGGGACAGGGAATTCACCCCTCCACTTT.

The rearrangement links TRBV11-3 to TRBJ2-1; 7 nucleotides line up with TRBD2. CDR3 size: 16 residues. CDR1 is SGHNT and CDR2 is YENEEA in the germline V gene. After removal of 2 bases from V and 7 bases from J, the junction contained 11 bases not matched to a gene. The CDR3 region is CASSLYSASGGNEQFF. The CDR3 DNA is TGTGCCAGCAGCTTATATTCGGCTAGCGGAGGTAATGAGCAGTTCTTC.